The 8 T cell receptor beta chains reported below all come from one sample, sequenced in a study of blood T cell repertoires in COVID-19 (dated by TCRdb to 2020 to 2021). To prepare the library, the immunoSEQ multiplex PCR assay was applied. The immuneACCESS repertoire file appears here via TCRdb, limited to in-frame rearrangements. These files lack a portion of the clones; in checked studies, under half of the deficit traces to unresolved V genes, and the cause of the others is not known. The sample table holds some 150,000 clones, of which about four fifths were seen once. The ten top clones hold 3.5% to 4% of the sample. Sequences were obtained from PBMCs or T cells enriched from blood (not recorded which). The receptors stem from a woman in her fifties or sixties in a cohort exposed to, infected with or recovered from COVID-19 (not recorded which).

The chain is built from TRBV6-4 and TRBJ2-2; D perhaps matches TRBD2 (6 bases). Germline V lookup: CDR1 MRHNA, CDR2 SNTAGT. The germline V and J ends were trimmed by 6 bases and 10 bases, with 18 bases remaining between them. This CDR3 spans 14 amino acids. The CDR3 sequence: CASSNQWGEPELFF. Here the CDR3 DNA reads TGTGCCAGCAGCAATCAGTGGGGGGAACCGGAGCTGTTTTTT.

The chain links TRBV12-3 or TRBV12-4 to TRBJ1-4, with D hard to call. CDR3 size: 13 residues. V was pared by 3 bases and J by 4 bases, with 6 bases between. DNA for the CDR3: TGTGCCAGCAGTTTTGCTAGTAATGAAAAACTGTTTTTT. Protein sequence: CASSFASNEKLFF.

This chain connects TRBV7-9 to TRBJ2-3; 12 bases line up with TRBD2. Germline trimming cut 5 bases from V and 4 bases from J; bases unmatched to any gene: 7. This CDR3 region has 16 residues. Germline CDR1 reads SEHNR; CDR2 reads FQNEAQ (reference sequence). CDR3 DNA sequence: TGTGCCAGCAGCGAGGGACTAGCGGGTGGGGCAGATACGCAGTATTTT. This translates into CASSEGLAGGADTQYF.

The chain joins TRBV19 to TRBJ1-6, with 8 bases that match TRBD1. The V gene end was trimmed by 5 bases and the J gene end by 7 bases; junction bases not matched to a gene: 4. CDR1 LNHDA and CDR2 SQIVND come from the germline V gene (reference sequence). The CDR3 sequence is 14 residues long. The CDR3 sequence: CASSLTGGNSPLHF. The CDR3 region has the DNA TGTGCCAGTAGTCTAACAGGGGGGAATTCACCCCTCCACTTT.

This clone was seen only a few times. The rearrangement joins TRBV6-5 to TRBJ1-5; 9 bases map to TRBD1. The CDR3 extends over 14 amino acids. V trimming: 6 bases; J trimming: 6 bases; junction bases outside the gene matches: 6. CDR1 is MNHEY and CDR2 is SVGAGI in the germline V gene. CDR3 sequence reads: CASRQGQGTQPQHF. CDR3 bases: TGTGCCAGCAGGCAAGGACAGGGGACTCAGCCCCAGCATTTT.

The J gene is TRBJ2-1, the V gene TRBV5-1, with 9 bases aligning to TRBD1. The CDR3 totals 18 residues. Germline CDR1 SGHRS, CDR2 YFSETQ. After removal of 2 bases from V and 3 bases from J, the junction contained 12 bases not matched to a gene. DNA for the CDR3: TGCGCCAGCAGCTTAAGGACAGGGGCTTCATCCCTCTACAATGAGCAGTTCTTC. This gives the protein CASSLRTGASSLYNEQFF. The full variable domain, in which reference TRBV5-1 and TRBJ2-1 provide the parts outside the CDR3, is KAGVTQTPRYLIKTRGQQVTLSCSPISGHRSVSWYQQTPGQGLQFLFEYFSETQRNKGNFPGRFSGRQFSNSRSEMNVSTLELGDSALYLCASSLRTGASSLYNEQFFGPGTRLTVL.

V and J are TRBV5-1 and TRBJ1-1, with D perhaps matching TRBD1 (6 bases). There are 17 residues in the CDR3. From germline, CDR1 is SGHRS and CDR2 YFSETQ. Trimming cost V 0 bases and J 5 bases, with 20 bases left between them. The CDR3 DNA reads as TGCGCCAGCAGCTTGGGTGGCGGGGGGCGAGGCGGTACTGAAGCTTTCTTT. Amino acids: CASSLGGGGRGGTEAFF.

This rearrangement joins TRBV6-5 to TRBJ1-2; perhaps TRBD1 as D (5 bases). V dropped 5 bases and J dropped 4 bases, with 11 bases sitting between them. The CDR3 covers 13 residues. CDR1 MNHEY and CDR2 SVGAGI come from the germline V gene. CDR3 bases: TGTGCCAGCAGTCTCGACAGCTCCTATGGCTACACCTTC. This translates into CASSLDSSYGYTF.